These 32 T cell receptor beta chains share one sample of origin, sequenced in a study of blood T cell repertoires in COVID-19. Data came from immunoSEQ multiplex PCR; TCRdb stores just in-frame clones and leaves some out. The table includes more than 250,000 clones, approximately 85% detected once. Material for sequencing was PBMCs or T cells enriched from blood (not recorded which). These TCRs come from a man between 25 and 39 years old who had recovered from COVID-19.

The rearrangement links TRBV6-5 to TRBJ1-2; 7 bases map to TRBD1. The CDR3 runs to 15 residues. From germline, CDR1 is MNHEY and CDR2 SVGAGI. The V segment lost 7 bases and the J segment 1 base; nucleotides outside the gene matches: 9. Here the CDR3 reads CASTRQGTHNYGYTF. In nucleotides, the CDR3 is TGTGCCAGCACACGACAGGGTACCCATAACTATGGCTACACCTTC.

This chain joins TRBV24-1 and TRBJ1-2, with D perhaps TRBD1 (6 bases). The CDR3 has 14 amino acids. V shed 1 base and J shed 7 bases, with 12 bases lying between them. Germline lookup yields CDR1 KGHDR and CDR2 SFDVKD. CDR3 in amino acids: CATSDFSGQSGYTF. The DNA of the CDR3 is TGTGCCACCAGTGATTTTTCCGGACAGTCTGGCTACACCTTC.

This chain joins TRBV6-5 and TRBJ1-4; 9 bases are a match to TRBD1. V trimming: 7 bases; J trimming: 8 bases; junction bases outside the gene matches: 8. There are 14 residues in the CDR3. The germline V gene has CDR1 MNHEY and CDR2 SVGAGI. CDR3 DNA sequence: TGTGCCAGCACTACAGGGGGCGCGGGGGAAAAACTGTTTTTT. Its translation is CASTTGGAGEKLFF.

This clone was detected once. The chain links TRBV4-2 to TRBJ1-4, with no clear D. Trimming took off 0 bases at V and 11 bases at J, with 7 bases between the two ends. The CDR3 totals 12 residues. Germline V gene sequence: CDR1 LGHNA, CDR2 YNFKEQ. The CDR3 reads CASSQDPIKLFF. As DNA, the CDR3 is TGTGCCAGCAGCCAAGATCCCATTAAACTGTTTTTT.

This chain connects TRBV18 to TRBJ1-4, with TRBD1 as a possible D gene (6 bases). The V and J ends lost 6 bases and 7 bases respectively, with 15 bases between them. This CDR3 has 14 amino acids. CDR1 KGHSH and CDR2 LQKENI come from the germline V gene. CDR3 amino acids: CASSRGTRGEKLFF. The CDR3 bases are TGTGCCAGCTCGCGGGGGACAAGGGGTGAAAAACTGTTTTTT. The variable domain in full, with the rest retrieved from reference TRBV18 and TRBJ1-4, is NAGVMQNPRHLVRRRGQEARLRCSPMKGHSHVYWYRQLPEEGLKFMVYLQKENIIDESGMPKERFSAEFPKEGPSILRIQQVVRGDSAAYFCASSRGTRGEKLFFGSGTQLSVL.

V usage is TRBV4-1 and J usage is TRBJ2-1, with 11 bases that match TRBD2. V shed 4 bases, J shed 5 bases, and the junction held 4 bases outside the gene matches. This CDR3 contains 15 residues. Germline CDR1 MGHRA, CDR2 YSYEKL. The CDR3 DNA reads as TGCGCCAGCAGCCGAAATAGCGGGGGGGACAATGAGCAGTTCTTC. Translation gives CASSRNSGGDNEQFF.

The genes are TRBV19 and TRBJ1-2; 7 bases align to TRBD1. V gave up 5 bases and J gave up 6 bases; unmatched junction bases: 6. CDR3 length: 13 residues. Germline loops: CDR1 LNHDA, CDR2 SQIVND (reference sequence). The CDR3 loop reads CASSLRQGDGYTF. In nucleotides, the CDR3 is TGTGCCAGTAGTCTCCGACAGGGAGATGGCTACACCTTC.

V is TRBV27 and J is TRBJ1-1; possibly TRBD1 for D (5 bases). V lost 5 bases, J lost 4 bases, and 20 bases lay in between. Germline V CDR1 and CDR2: MNHEY, SMNVEV (reference sequence). This CDR3 contains 16 residues. The DNA of the CDR3 is TGTGCCAGCAGTCTCTCGTCAGGGTTTAGCGGCACTGAAGCTTTCTTT. Protein sequence: CASSLSSGFSGTEAFF.

This chain uses TRBV5-5 with TRBJ2-1; the D is unclear. Trimming left V 4 bases short and J 4 bases short, with 6 bases between. CDR3 size: 12 residues. The germline gives CDR1 SGHKS, CDR2 YYEKEE (reference sequence). CDR3 in DNA: TGTGCCAGCAGCGTAGAATACAATGAGCAGTTCTTC. Protein sequence: CASSVEYNEQFF. The whole variable domain, filled in from reference TRBV5-5 and TRBJ2-1, reads DAGVTQSPTHLIKTRGQQVTLRCSPISGHKSVSWYQQVLGQGPQFIFQYYEKEERGRGNFPDRFSARQFPNYSSELNVNALLLGDSALYLCASSVEYNEQFFGPGTRLTVL.

The V and J genes are TRBV9 and TRBJ2-3; D perhaps matches TRBD2 (6 bases). The CDR3 runs to 15 residues. Deletions cut 4 bases from V and 0 bases from J, with 12 bases between. CDR1 SGDLS and CDR2 YYNGEE come from the germline V gene. The CDR3 reads CASSPSGPSTDTQYF. DNA for the CDR3: TGTGCCAGCAGCCCGAGCGGGCCTAGCACAGATACGCAGTATTTT.

This sequence joins TRBV18 and TRBJ2-7; 9 bases agree with TRBD1. The CDR3 has 14 amino acids. The ends lost 8 bases at V and 1 base at J; junction bases unmatched: 6. The germline V gene encodes CDR1 KGHSH and CDR2 LQKENI. In DNA, the CDR3 is TGTGCCAGCACCTTGACAGGGGGTTCCTACGAGCAGTACTTC. Translated, it gives CASTLTGGSYEQYF. The whole variable domain, filled in from reference TRBV18 and TRBJ2-7, reads NAGVMQNPRHLVRRRGQEARLRCSPMKGHSHVYWYRQLPEEGLKFMVYLQKENIIDESGMPKERFSAEFPKEGPSILRIQQVVRGDSAAYFCASTLTGGSYEQYFGPGTRLTVT.

This chain uses TRBV2 with TRBJ2-7; TRBD1 matches at 10 bases. This CDR3 has 16 amino acids. CDR1 and CDR2 (germline): SNHLY, FYNNEI. Trimming cost V 2 bases and J 6 bases; bases outside gene matches: 10. CDR3 DNA: TGTGCCAGCAGTGAAACTCTAGGGGACAGGGGTCGCGAGCAGTACTTC. Translating it yields CASSETLGDRGREQYF.

The chain couples TRBV30 to TRBJ2-5, with 9 bases lining up with TRBD2. This CDR3 region has 14 residues. CDR1 is GTSNPN, CDR2 SVGIG, per germline (reference sequence). V trimming: 2 bases; J trimming: 12 bases; junction bases outside the gene matches: 13. This CDR3 is CAWSKVLAGDREYF. CDR3 in DNA: TGTGCCTGGAGTAAAGTGTTAGCGGGGGACCGGGAGTACTTC.

The V call is TRBV19, the J call TRBJ2-1, with D perhaps TRBD2 (7 bases). Germline loops: CDR1 LNHDA, CDR2 SQIVND (reference sequence). V lost 5 bases, J lost 7 bases, and 15 bases lay in between. There are 14 residues in the CDR3. CDR3 in amino acids: CASSAQRGANEQFF. CDR3 DNA: TGTGCCAGTAGTGCCCAACGGGGGGCGAATGAGCAGTTCTTC.

The chain uses TRBV19 and TRBJ1-1, with D perhaps matching TRBD1 (6 bases). V lost 7 bases and J lost 1, with 16 bases in between. This CDR3 spans 15 amino acids. CDR1 LNHDA and CDR2 SQIVND come from the germline V gene (reference sequence). The CDR3 here is CASTSPKQGNTEAFF. Written as DNA, the CDR3 is TGTGCCAGTACCTCTCCGAAACAGGGGAACACTGAAGCTTTCTTT.

The rearrangement joins TRBV19 to TRBJ2-1, with D possibly matching TRBD1 (6 bases). Trimming removed 6 bases at V and 3 bases at J, with 12 bases between. The germline CDR1 and CDR2 sequences are LNHDA and SQIVND (reference sequence). The CDR3 runs to 14 residues. CDR3 amino acids: CASRTDRLYNEQFF. The CDR3 DNA is TGTGCCAGTAGAACGGACAGACTCTACAATGAGCAGTTCTTC. The entire variable domain, with the rest obtained from reference TRBV19 and TRBJ2-1, is as follows: DGGITQSPKYLFRKEGQNVTLSCEQNLNHDAMYWYRQDPGQGLRLIYYSQIVNDFQKGDIAEGYSVSREKKESFPLTVTSAQKNPTAFYLCASRTDRLYNEQFFGPGTRLTVL.

The table lists this clone with a few counts. The genes are TRBV6-2 or TRBV6-3 and TRBJ1-2, with D maybe TRBD1 (5 bases). Germline loops: CDR1 MNHEY, CDR2 SVGEGT. This CDR3 region has 16 residues. The V and J ends lost 2 bases and 1 base respectively, with 14 bases between them. This CDR3 is CASSYPQGKLNYGYTF. The CDR3 DNA sequence: TGTGCCAGCAGTTACCCCCAGGGCAAGCTTAACTATGGCTACACCTTC.

This rearrangement joins TRBV21-1 to TRBJ2-7; the table's D gene call, TRBD1, was not cross checked with the DNA. TRBV21-1 is given as a pseudogene. The CDR3 has 14 amino acids. This chain's CDR3 is CASSLWTGGWEQYF. As DNA, the CDR3 is TGTGCCAGCAGCCTCTGGACAGGGGGCTGGGAGCAGTACTTC.

The J gene is TRBJ1-2, the V gene TRBV5-6, with 8 bases identical to TRBD1. The CDR3 has 17 amino acids. J was trimmed by 1 base and V by 4 bases; bases with no gene match: 12. Germline assignment: CDR1 SGHDT and CDR2 YYEEEE. CDR3 bases: TGTGCCAGCAGCAAGTTCCCGGGGACAGGACATAACTATGGCTACACCTTC. Translation: CASSKFPGTGHNYGYTF.

V usage is TRBV9 and J usage is TRBJ2-3, with 8 bases lining up with TRBD2. V dropped 4 bases and J dropped 2; count of bases not matched to a gene: 6. There are 15 residues in the CDR3. In germline, CDR1 is SGDLS, CDR2 YYNGEE. The CDR3 DNA is TGTGCCAGCAGCCGTAGCGGGGATCCCACAGATACGCAGTATTTT. Translated: CASSRSGDPTDTQYF.

In its sample, this clone was seen once. This rearrangement joins TRBV3-1 (or the pseudogene TRBV3-2) to TRBJ2-2, with D perhaps TRBD1 (6 bases). V was trimmed by 4 bases and J by 7 bases, leaving 13 bases between them. This CDR3 spans 14 amino acids. Germline V gene lookup returns CDR1 LGHDT and CDR2 YNNKEL (reference sequence). The CDR3 DNA sequence: TGTGCCAGCAGCCCACAGGGACCCATCGGGGAGCTGTTTTTT. Its protein product is CASSPQGPIGELFF.

The V and J genes are TRBV2 and TRBJ1-2, with TRBD1 matching 8 bases. V lost 7 bases, J lost 5 bases, and 12 bases stayed unmatched. Germline V gene data show CDR1 as SNHLY and CDR2 as FYNNEI. The CDR3 runs 15 residues. For the CDR3, the DNA is TGTGCCAGCAAATTGGACAGGGCCCCCCTTTATGGCTACACCTTC. It codes for CASKLDRAPLYGYTF.

CDR3 nucleotides: TGTGCCATCAGGGGGGCAGACACAGATACGCAGTATTTT. This codes for CAIRGADTDTQYF. The rearrangement joins TRBV10-3 to TRBJ2-3; possible D gene TRBD1, 6 bases. Per germline, CDR1 ENHRY and CDR2 SYGVKD. V was cut by 6 bases and J by 2 bases, with 9 bases left in between. The CDR3 has 13 residues.

The chain combines TRBV2 with TRBJ1-3, with D possibly matching TRBD1 (6 bases). Trimming pared 2 bases from V and 1 base from J, leaving 9 bases between. The CDR3 loop spans 15 amino acids. Germline CDR1 SNHLY, CDR2 FYNNEI. CDR3 sequence: CASSEITGSGNTIYF. In DNA form, the CDR3 reads TGTGCCAGCAGTGAAATAACAGGGTCTGGAAACACCATATATTTT. The variable domain in full, with the rest retrieved from reference TRBV2 and TRBJ1-3, is EPEVTQTPSHQVTQMGQEVILRCVPISNHLYFYWYRQILGQKVEFLVSFYNNEISEKSEIFDDQFSVERPDGSNFTLKIRSTKLEDSAMYFCASSEITGSGNTIYFGEGSWLTVV.

V usage is TRBV19 and J usage is TRBJ2-2; D might be TRBD2 (6 bases). CDR1 LNHDA and CDR2 SQIVND come from the germline V gene (reference sequence). The CDR3 loop spans 17 amino acids. Trimming pared 3 bases from V and 6 bases from J, leaving 20 bases between. The CDR3 DNA reads as TGTGCCAGTAGTATGGCCGCGGGGCTTTCTTTCGCCGGGGAGCTGTTTTTT. Amino acid sequence: CASSMAAGLSFAGELFF.

The chain couples TRBV5-1 to TRBJ1-2; D gene uncertain. V was trimmed by 4 bases and J by 0 bases, leaving 13 bases between them. Germline V gene data show CDR1 as SGHRS and CDR2 as YFSETQ. This CDR3 comprises 15 residues. The DNA of the CDR3 is TGCGCCAGCAGCCGAAACGGCGGTTCTAACTATGGCTACACCTTC. The encoded protein is CASSRNGGSNYGYTF.

This clone appeared a few times. The rearrangement links TRBV3-1 (or the pseudogene TRBV3-2) to TRBJ2-3; tentative D call: TRBD2 (6 bases). Germline assignment: CDR1 LGHDT and CDR2 YNNKEL (reference sequence). The CDR3 is 15 amino acids. V dropped 0 bases and J dropped 5 bases, with 12 bases sitting between them. The CDR3 bases are TGTGCCAGCAGCCAAGATCGGTCTAGCGTAGATACGCAGTATTTT. The encoded protein is CASSQDRSSVDTQYF.

The rearrangement links TRBV19 to TRBJ1-1; TRBD1 is a possible D gene (6 bases). Germline V gene sequence: CDR1 LNHDA, CDR2 SQIVND (reference sequence). Trimming stripped 3 bases from V and 1 base from J, with 9 bases between. The CDR3 runs to 14 residues. CDR3 coding DNA: TGTGCCAGTAGTATTAGGGGACAGAACACTGAAGCTTTCTTT. Its translation is CASSIRGQNTEAFF.

V gene TRBV18 combines with J gene TRBJ1-4, with TRBD1 matching 7 bases. This CDR3 has 16 amino acids. Germline CDR1 reads KGHSH; CDR2 reads LQKENI. Trimming removed 6 bases from V and 7 bases from J; junction bases left unmatched: 14. The CDR3 DNA reads TGTGCCAGCTCGCAGAATGGGAACAGGGGAGGTGAAAAACTGTTTTTT. This sequence encodes CASSQNGNRGGEKLFF.

Regarding this clone: Other DNA sequences in this specimen translate into the identical CDR3. V usage is TRBV27 and J usage is TRBJ1-1; 7 nucleotides agree with TRBD1. V was clipped by 6 bases and J by 4 bases; unmatched bases: 5. This CDR3 is 13 amino acids long. Germline values: CDR1 MNHEY, CDR2 SMNVEV (reference sequence). The CDR3 region is CASSYRGSTEAFF. The CDR3, as DNA: TGTGCCAGCAGCTACAGGGGTAGCACTGAAGCTTTCTTT.

The chain joins TRBV12-3 or TRBV12-4 to TRBJ1-2, with 7 bases lining up with TRBD1. The CDR3 consists of 12 residues. V shed 7 bases and J 8 bases; nucleotides not matched to a gene: 7. CDR3 sequence (DNA): TGTGCCAGCACCGACAGGGTGTGGGGCTACACCTTC. Its protein product is CASTDRVWGYTF.

The sample holds one count of this clone. CDR3 DNA: TGTGCCAGCAGCCAAGGTCTGTTTACCTACGAGCAGTACTTC. Its translation is CASSQGLFTYEQYF. The chain employs TRBV3-1 (or the pseudogene TRBV3-2) and TRBJ2-7; D uncertain. Germline-derived CDR1 and CDR2 are LGHDT and YNNKEL (reference sequence). With 1 base removed from V and 2 bases from J, the gap between germline ends came to 9 bases. The CDR3 runs 14 residues.